Each of the 17 T cell receptor beta chains below was sequenced from the same sample in a study of blood T cells in healthy people across ages. Using a J-beta primer mix together with a sample-barcoded 5' primer, a second PCR was run for about 6 to 11 cycles. TCRdb reprocessed the 5' RACE reads via MiXCR and lists one record per CDR3 protein. The data contain around 990,000 distinct CDR3 sequences, under 40% of them singletons. The sample taken for sequencing was blood. These receptors all stem from a man aged 18 to 30 in good health.

This clonotype was detected only a few times. The rearrangement uses TRBV19 and TRBJ2-3; D may be TRBD2 (5 bases). V was trimmed by 5 bases and J by 0 bases, leaving 12 bases between them. Germline assignment: CDR1 LNHDA and CDR2 SQIVND (reference sequence). The CDR3 has 15 amino acids. Here the CDR3 DNA reads TGTGCCAGTAGTGGCCTCGGGGTCAGCACAGATACGCAGTATTTT. Residues: CASSGLGVSTDTQYF. Looking up the rest from reference TRBV19 and TRBJ2-3 gives the full variable domain: DGGITQSPKYLFRKEGQNVTLSCEQNLNHDAMYWYRQDPGQGLRLIYYSQIVNDFQKGDIAEGYSVSREKKESFPLTVTSAQKNPTAFYLCASSGLGVSTDTQYFGPGTRLTVL.

The chain recombines TRBV5-1 with TRBJ2-3; TRBD1 matches 9 bases. The V segment lost 0 bases and the J segment 4 bases; nucleotides outside the gene matches: 3. The CDR3 has 15 residues. Germline loops: CDR1 SGHRS, CDR2 YFSETQ. The CDR3 coding sequence is TGCGCCAGCAGCTTGGCCACAGGGGGCGCAGATACGCAGTATTTT. Translating gives CASSLATGGADTQYF.

The genes are TRBV4-2 and TRBJ2-3, with a possible D match to TRBD2 (6 bases). This CDR3 has 16 amino acids. Trimming pared 0 bases from V and 6 bases from J, leaving 16 bases between. CDR1 is LGHNA, CDR2 YNFKEQ, per germline. CDR3 in DNA: TGTGCCAGCAGCCAAGAAGGGTCTGGAGGGGACGATACGCAGTATTTT. This sequence encodes CASSQEGSGGDDTQYF.

This clonotype occurred many times. The chain couples TRBV10-3 to TRBJ2-5; the D gene is possibly TRBD1 (6 bases). CDR1 and CDR2 from the germline V gene are ENHRY and SYGVKD. CDR3 length: 16 residues. V gave up 3 bases and J gave up 5 bases, with 19 bases separating them. CDR3 sequence reads: CAISDDRSPTRETQYF. The CDR3 coding sequence is TGTGCCATCAGTGATGACAGGAGTCCCACCAGGGAGACCCAGTACTTC.

The chain joins TRBV14 to TRBJ1-2; D is unclear. Germline CDR1 reads SGHDN; CDR2 reads FVKESK. V was trimmed by 0 bases and J by 8 bases, leaving 16 bases between them. The CDR3 contains 15 residues. CDR3 sequence reads: CASSQDLRQLEGYTF. CDR3 coding DNA: TGTGCCAGCAGCCAAGATTTGAGACAATTAGAAGGCTACACCTTC.

For this clonotype: It may be a read error: a sequence one base away is much more abundant. The rearrangement joins TRBV2 to TRBJ1-4; TRBD1 matches 8 bases. The CDR3 sequence is 14 residues long. The V gene's germline CDR1 is SNHLY and CDR2 FYNNEI. The J segment lost 7 bases and the V segment lost 3 bases, leaving 4 bases of the junction unmatched. CDR3 sequence: CASSEDREGEKLFF. The CDR3 DNA reads as TGTGCCAGCAGTGAGGACAGGGAGGGTGAAAAACTGTTTTTT. The full variable domain, with the rest looked up from reference TRBV2 and TRBJ1-4, is EPEVTQTPSHQVTQMGQEVILRCVPISNHLYFYWYRQILGQKVEFLVSFYNNEISEKSEIFDDQFSVERPDGSNFTLKIRSTKLEDSAMYFCASSEDREGEKLFFGSGTQLSVL.

This clonotype was detected a few times. V usage is TRBV10-3 and J usage is TRBJ2-3; 9 bases line up with TRBD2. Germline values: CDR1 ENHRY, CDR2 SYGVKD. V was clipped by 5 bases and J by 2 bases; unmatched bases: 5. This CDR3 has 15 amino acids. The CDR3 here is CAISSLAGYTDTQYF. CDR3 DNA sequence: TGTGCCATCAGTTCGCTAGCGGGGTACACAGATACGCAGTATTTT.

This clonotype came up once. The chain carries TRBV20-1 and TRBJ1-3, with 7 bases lining up with TRBD1. The CDR3 is 14 amino acids. J gave up 4 bases and V 0 bases, and 3 bases lay outside the gene matches. CDR1 and CDR2 from the germline V gene are DFQATT and SNEGSKA (reference sequence). The CDR3 DNA follows: TGCAGTGCTAGAGACAGGGGGACGGGAAACACCATATATTTT. Translation gives CSARDRGTGNTIYF.

The chain joins TRBV7-8 to TRBJ2-2; D not resolved. The CDR3 runs 13 residues. Deletions cut 0 bases from V and 5 bases from J, with 4 bases between. Germline lookup yields CDR1 SGHVS and CDR2 FQNEAQ. The CDR3 protein is CASSLAMTGELFF. DNA of the CDR3: TGTGCCAGCAGCTTAGCGATGACCGGGGAGCTGTTTTTT. The variable domain in full, with the rest retrieved from reference TRBV7-8 and TRBJ2-2, is GAGVSQSPRYKVAKRGQDVALRCDPISGHVSLFWYQQALGQGPEFLTYFQNEAQLDKSGLPSDRFFAERPEGSVSTLKIQRTQQEDSAVYLCASSLAMTGELFFGEGSRLTVL.

The chain has TRBV12-3 or TRBV12-4 and TRBJ1-4, with D uncertain. Trimming left V 3 bases short and J 7 bases short, with 12 bases between. This CDR3 is built from 14 residues. The CDR3, as DNA: TGTGCCAGCAGTTTTCTGGGAAGAGGTGAAAAACTGTTTTTT. This gives the protein CASSFLGRGEKLFF.

This clonotype occurred a few times. The chain carries TRBV27 and TRBJ2-5; D ambiguous. The CDR3 contains 16 residues. Germline assignment: CDR1 MNHEY and CDR2 SMNVEV (reference sequence). Between the trimmed V and J ends, which lost 6 bases and 5 bases, there was a span of 22 bases. This CDR3 reads CASSRVPTLSGETQYF. CDR3 DNA sequence: TGTGCCAGCAGCAGAGTGCCCACTCTCTCTGGGGAGACCCAGTACTTC.

The table lists this clonotype with a few counts. CDR3 coding DNA: TGCAGTGCTACTCCACGTACGGGGGGTAACTATGGCTACACCTTC. Its protein product is CSATPRTGGNYGYTF. This chain links TRBV20-1 with TRBJ1-2; possibly TRBD1 for D (5 bases). Trimming took off 4 bases at V and 1 base at J, with 16 bases between the two ends. Germline lookup yields CDR1 DFQATT and CDR2 SNEGSKA (reference sequence). The CDR3 is made up of 15 amino acids.

The rearrangement joins TRBV5-1 to TRBJ2-3, with D tentatively TRBD1 (6 bases). Germline assignment: CDR1 SGHRS and CDR2 YFSETQ. Trimming shortened V by 0 bases and J by 2 bases, and 13 bases separated the two germline ends. This CDR3 has 16 amino acids. CDR3 sequence reads: CASSLGGGQTTDTQYF. As DNA, the CDR3 is TGCGCCAGCAGCTTGGGTGGCGGACAGACCACAGATACGCAGTATTTT.

This clonotype turned up a few times. The chain carries TRBV4-3 and TRBJ1-2, with D possibly being TRBD1 (5 bases). Per the germline V gene, CDR1 is LGHNA and CDR2 is YSLEER. This CDR3 spans 17 amino acids. Trimming pared 0 bases from V and 2 bases from J, leaving 16 bases between. The CDR3 here is CASSQERRGRVNYGYTF. In DNA form, the CDR3 reads TGCGCCAGCAGCCAAGAAAGGCGGGGCAGGGTGAACTATGGCTACACCTTC.

The gene calls are TRBV6-6 and TRBJ1-4; possible D gene TRBD1, 5 bases. The CDR3 consists of 13 residues. Per the germline V gene, CDR1 is MNHNY and CDR2 is SVGAGI (reference sequence). V lost 3 bases and J lost 6, with 8 bases in between. This CDR3 reads CASSYRGYEKLFF. The CDR3 nucleotides are TGTGCCAGCAGTTATCGGGGCTATGAAAAACTGTTTTTT.

The chain joins TRBV6-2 or TRBV6-3 to TRBJ2-5; weak D call: TRBD1 (5 bases). The CDR3 is 13 residues long. The germline CDR1 and CDR2 sequences are MNHEY and SVGEGT. The ends were cut back, 3 bases at V and 1 base at J, with 6 bases in the middle. Written as DNA, the CDR3 is TGTGCCAGCAGTTATGGGGCCCAAGAGACCCAGTACTTC. Protein product: CASSYGAQETQYF.

This clonotype appeared a few times. The chain joins TRBV7-8 to TRBJ2-7, with 7 positions matching TRBD1. V shed 7 bases, J shed 2 bases, and the junction held 14 bases outside the gene matches. Germline values: CDR1 SGHVS, CDR2 FQNEAQ. The CDR3 totals 16 residues. The CDR3 nucleotides read TGTGCCAGCACCCGAAGAACGACAGGGTCTACCTACGAGCAGTACTTC. It is translated as CASTRRTTGSTYEQYF.